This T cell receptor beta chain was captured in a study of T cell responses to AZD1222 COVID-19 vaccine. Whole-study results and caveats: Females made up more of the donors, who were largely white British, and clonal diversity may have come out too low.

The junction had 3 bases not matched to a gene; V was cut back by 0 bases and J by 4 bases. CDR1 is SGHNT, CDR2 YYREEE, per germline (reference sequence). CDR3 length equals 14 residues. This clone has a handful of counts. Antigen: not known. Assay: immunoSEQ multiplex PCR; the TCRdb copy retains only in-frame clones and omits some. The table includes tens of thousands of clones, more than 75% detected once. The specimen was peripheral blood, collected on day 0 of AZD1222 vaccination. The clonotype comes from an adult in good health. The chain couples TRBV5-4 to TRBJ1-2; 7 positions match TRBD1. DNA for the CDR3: TGTGCCAGCAGCTTGGCCCCAGGGGGCTATGGCTACACCTTC. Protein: CASSLAPGGYGYTF.